This TCR beta chain was recovered during a study of OX40 agonist ivuxolimab in advanced cancers. With respect to this clone: Its antigen remains unidentified.

Study-wide results and caveats: It was not determined which antigens were specifically recognized by the peripheral T cells that had undergone clonal expansion.

TCRdb's copy holds only in-frame clones and misses some; the assay was immunoSEQ multiplex PCR. This table has tens of thousands of clones, approximately 89% appearing once. The CDR3 is 13 residues long. Germline CDR1 reads MGHRA; CDR2 reads YSYEKL. The chain is built from TRBV4-1 and TRBJ2-5; D remains ambiguous. The J call may be incorrect, as the DNA end agrees better with TRBJ2-7. The receptor was derived from an adult with an advanced solid tumor such as melanoma, head and neck, liver or kidney cancer. This material consisted of CD4+ or CD8+ T cells sorted from blood, taken in a trial of the OX40 agonist ivuxolimab. The chain's CDR3 is CASSRPGSYEQYF. As DNA, the CDR3 is TGCGCCAGCAGCCGCCCAGGATCTTACGAGCAGTACTTC.